This TCR beta chain appears in the sequencing data of a study of blood T cell repertoires in COVID-19. Overall study context: COVID-19 samples, acute and convalescent, were from the United States, Italy and Spain. T cells, B-cell-depleted T cells, or PBMCs supplied cDNA or gDNA.

Per the original data handling: Reference gene primer amplification in the assay estimated nucleated cell counts. Clones were sequenced by immunoSEQ multiplex PCR, and TCRdb holds only the in-frame ones, with some missing. The V and J calls and clone size were taken over from that table, and D and trimming were inferred from the DNA. Among around 30,000 clones listed, just over 90% were seen once. V lost 2 bases to trimming and J lost 5 bases, with 8 bases between them. This CDR3 contains 13 residues. CDR1 and CDR2 from the germline V gene are SGHTA and FQGNSA. The sequence was obtained from a man aged 45-65 years with active COVID-19. Sequencing used peripheral blood. The chain joins TRBV7-2 to TRBJ2-3; D perhaps matches TRBD2 (5 bases). The CDR3 reads CASSLTAGDTQYF. The CDR3 DNA reads TGTGCCAGCAGCTTAACGGCGGGAGATACGCAGTATTTT.